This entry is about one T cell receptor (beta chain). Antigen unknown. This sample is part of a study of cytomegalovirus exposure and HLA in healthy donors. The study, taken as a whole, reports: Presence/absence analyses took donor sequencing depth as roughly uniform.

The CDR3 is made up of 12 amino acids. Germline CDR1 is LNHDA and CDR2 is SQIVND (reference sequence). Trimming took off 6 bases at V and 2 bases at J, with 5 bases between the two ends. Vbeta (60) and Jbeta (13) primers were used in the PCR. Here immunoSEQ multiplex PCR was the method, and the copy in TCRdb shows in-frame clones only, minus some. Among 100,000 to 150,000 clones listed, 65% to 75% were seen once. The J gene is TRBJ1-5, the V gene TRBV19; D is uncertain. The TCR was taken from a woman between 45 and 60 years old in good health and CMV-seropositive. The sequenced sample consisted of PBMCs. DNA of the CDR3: TGTGCCAGTAGGGAGGGCAATCAGCCCCAGCATTTT. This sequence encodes CASREGNQPQHF. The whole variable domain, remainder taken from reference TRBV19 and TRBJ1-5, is DGGITQSPKYLFRKEGQNVTLSCEQNLNHDAMYWYRQDPGQGLRLIYYSQIVNDFQKGDIAEGYSVSREKKESFPLTVTSAQKNPTAFYLCASREGNQPQHFGDGTRLSIL.